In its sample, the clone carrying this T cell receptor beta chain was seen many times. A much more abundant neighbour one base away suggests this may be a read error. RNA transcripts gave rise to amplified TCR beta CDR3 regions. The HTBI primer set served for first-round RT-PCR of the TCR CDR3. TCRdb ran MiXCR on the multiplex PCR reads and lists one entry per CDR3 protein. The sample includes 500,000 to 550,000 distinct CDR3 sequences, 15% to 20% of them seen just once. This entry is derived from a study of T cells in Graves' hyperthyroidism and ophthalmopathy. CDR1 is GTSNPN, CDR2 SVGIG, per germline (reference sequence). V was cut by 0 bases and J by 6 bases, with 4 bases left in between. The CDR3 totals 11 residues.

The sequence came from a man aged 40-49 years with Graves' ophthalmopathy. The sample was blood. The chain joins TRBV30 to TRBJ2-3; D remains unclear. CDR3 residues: CAWSVPDTQYF. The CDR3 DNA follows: TGTGCCTGGAGTGTACCTGATACGCAGTATTTT.